The next 8 T cell receptor beta chains were all read from a single sample in a study of blood T cells in healthy people across ages. It was with a sample-barcoded 5' primer and a J-beta primer mix that a second PCR of about 6 to 12 cycles was run. TCRdb reprocessed the 5' RACE reads via MiXCR and lists one record per CDR3 protein. In the table there are more than 1,000,000 distinct CDR3 sequences, approximately 25% of which are singletons. A further study also used this sample, focusing on T cells of mothers and their children.

The sample taken for sequencing was blood. All receptors come from a girl aged 2 to 9 in good health.

V gene TRBV5-1 combines with J gene TRBJ2-5; D gene uncertain. This CDR3 comprises 12 residues. Germline V CDR1 and CDR2: SGHRS, YFSETQ. V was pared by 4 bases and J by 2 bases, with 6 bases between. CDR3 DNA sequence: TGCGCCAGCAGCGATCAACAAGAGACCCAGTACTTC. Translated: CASSDQQETQYF.

The sample holds a few counts of this clonotype. The chain employs TRBV5-1 and TRBJ2-1; TRBD2 matches 9 bases. The CDR3 covers 15 residues. The trim removed 9 bases at V and 5 bases at J, leaving 12 bases unmatched. The V gene's germline CDR1 is SGHRS and CDR2 YFSETQ. The CDR3 nucleotides are TGCGCCACCCCATATCGACGACTAGCGGACAATGAGCAGTTCTTC. It codes for CATPYRRLADNEQFF.

This clonotype was counted only a few times. The chain combines TRBV4-1 with TRBJ1-1, with TRBD1 matching 9 bases. CDR1 and CDR2 from the germline V gene are MGHRA and YSYEKL. V was clipped by 6 bases and J by 5 bases; unmatched bases: 10. There are 15 residues in the CDR3. CDR3 protein: CASSRRQGGATEAFF. Here the CDR3 DNA reads TGCGCCAGCAGTCGACGACAGGGGGGCGCGACTGAAGCTTTCTTT.

Many counts were recorded for this clonotype. The gene calls are TRBV6-5 and TRBJ2-7; perhaps TRBD2 as D (5 bases). The CDR3 has 13 amino acids. Deletions cut 3 bases from V and 1 base from J, with 7 bases between. Germline V gene data show CDR1 as MNHEY and CDR2 as SVGAGI. This chain's CDR3 is CASSYGGSYEQYF. CDR3 nucleotide sequence: TGTGCCAGCAGTTATGGCGGGTCCTACGAGCAGTACTTC.

There are a few counts of this clonotype. The gene calls are TRBV6-5 and TRBJ2-3, with 11 nucleotides matching TRBD2. Trimming cost V 5 bases and J 6 bases; bases outside gene matches: 4. The germline CDR1 and CDR2 sequences are MNHEY and SVGAGI. The CDR3 is made up of 14 amino acids. This CDR3 reads CASSVAGGSDTQYF. Here the CDR3 DNA reads TGTGCCAGCAGTGTAGCGGGAGGGTCTGATACGCAGTATTTT.

This rearrangement joins TRBV15 to TRBJ2-4; D uncertain. The CDR3 is made up of 11 amino acids. Germline V CDR1 and CDR2: LNHNV, YYDKDF (reference sequence). V was trimmed by 2 bases and J by 5 bases, leaving 1 base between them. Written as DNA, the CDR3 is TGTGCCACCAGCAGACAAAACATTCAGTACTTC. Translating it yields CATSRQNIQYF. Based on the CDR3 plus reference TRBV15 and TRBJ2-4, the full variable domain is DAMVIQNPRYQVTQFGKPVTLSCSQTLNHNVMYWYQQKSSQAPKLLFHYYDKDFNNEADTPDNFQSRRPNTSFCFLDIRSPGLGDTAMYLCATSRQNIQYFGAGTRLSVL.

This clonotype was counted between two and nine times. This sequence joins TRBV18 and TRBJ2-7; D gene uncertain. CDR3 length equals 13 residues. Germline lookup yields CDR1 KGHSH and CDR2 LQKENI. With 9 bases removed from V and 2 bases from J, the gap between germline ends came to 14 bases. The CDR3 DNA is TGTGCCAGTACAGCTGGGATTACCTACGAGCAGTACTTC. This sequence encodes CASTAGITYEQYF.

The chain combines TRBV27 with TRBJ2-1; TRBD2 matches 9 bases. The CDR3 spans 16 residues. CDR1 is MNHEY, CDR2 SMNVEV, per germline (reference sequence). After removal of 5 bases from V and 4 bases from J, the junction contained 9 bases not matched to a gene. The CDR3 nucleotides read TGTGCCAGCAGTCCTAGTAGCGGGGGAGATTACAATGAGCAGTTCTTC. Amino acid sequence: CASSPSSGGDYNEQFF.